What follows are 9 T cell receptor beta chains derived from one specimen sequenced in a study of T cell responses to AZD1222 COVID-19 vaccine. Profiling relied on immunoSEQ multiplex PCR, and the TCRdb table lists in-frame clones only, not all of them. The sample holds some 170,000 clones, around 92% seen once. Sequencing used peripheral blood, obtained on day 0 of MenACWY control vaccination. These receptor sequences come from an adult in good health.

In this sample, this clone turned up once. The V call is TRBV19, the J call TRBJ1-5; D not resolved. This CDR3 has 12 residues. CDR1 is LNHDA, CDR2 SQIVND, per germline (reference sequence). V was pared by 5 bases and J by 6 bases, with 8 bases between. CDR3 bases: TGTGCCAGTAGTTTATCCATTCAGCCCCAGCATTTT. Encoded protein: CASSLSIQPQHF.

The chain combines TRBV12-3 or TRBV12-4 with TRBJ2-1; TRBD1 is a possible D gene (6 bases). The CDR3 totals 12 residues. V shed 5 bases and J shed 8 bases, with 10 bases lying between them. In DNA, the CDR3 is TGTGCCAGCAGTCCTACAGGGTATGAGCAGTTCTTC. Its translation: CASSPTGYEQFF.

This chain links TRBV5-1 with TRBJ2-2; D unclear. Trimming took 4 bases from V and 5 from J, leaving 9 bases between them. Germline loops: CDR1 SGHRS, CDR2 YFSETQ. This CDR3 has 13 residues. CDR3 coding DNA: TGCGCCAGCAGCGGGGTGGCGACCGGGGAGCTGTTTTTT. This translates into CASSGVATGELFF.

CDR3 in amino acids: CASSLTMGNQPQHF. The CDR3 DNA is TGCGCCAGCAGCTTAACGATGGGCAATCAGCCCCAGCATTTT. The chain couples TRBV5-1 to TRBJ1-5; the D is unclear. The CDR3 runs to 14 residues. V was cut by 2 bases and J by 2 bases, with 8 bases left in between. The germline V gene encodes CDR1 SGHRS and CDR2 YFSETQ.

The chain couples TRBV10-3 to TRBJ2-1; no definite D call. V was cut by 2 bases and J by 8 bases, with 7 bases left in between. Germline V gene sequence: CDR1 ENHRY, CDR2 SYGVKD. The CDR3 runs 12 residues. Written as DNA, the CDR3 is TGTGCCATCAGTGAGAACTCGGATGAGCAGTTCTTC. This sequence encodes CAISENSDEQFF.

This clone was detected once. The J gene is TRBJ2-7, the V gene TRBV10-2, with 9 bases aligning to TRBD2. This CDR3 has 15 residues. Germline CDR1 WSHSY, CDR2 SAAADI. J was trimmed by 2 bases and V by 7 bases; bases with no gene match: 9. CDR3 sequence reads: CASNIGTSQPYEQYF. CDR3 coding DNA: TGCGCCAGCAATATCGGGACTAGCCAGCCCTACGAGCAGTACTTC.

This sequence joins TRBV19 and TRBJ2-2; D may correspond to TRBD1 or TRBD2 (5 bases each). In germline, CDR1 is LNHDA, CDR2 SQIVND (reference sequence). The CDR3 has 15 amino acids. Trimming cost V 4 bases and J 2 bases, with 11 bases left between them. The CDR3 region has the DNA TGTGCCAGTAGTAGGGGGTTCGGAAACACCGGGGAGCTGTTTTTT. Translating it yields CASSRGFGNTGELFF.

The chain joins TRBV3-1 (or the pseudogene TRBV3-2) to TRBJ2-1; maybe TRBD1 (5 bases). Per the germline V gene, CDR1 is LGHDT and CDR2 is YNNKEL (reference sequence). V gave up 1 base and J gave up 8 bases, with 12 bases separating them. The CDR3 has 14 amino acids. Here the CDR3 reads CASSQGVGVDEQFF. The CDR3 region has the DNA TGTGCCAGCAGCCAAGGGGTAGGGGTCGATGAGCAGTTCTTC.

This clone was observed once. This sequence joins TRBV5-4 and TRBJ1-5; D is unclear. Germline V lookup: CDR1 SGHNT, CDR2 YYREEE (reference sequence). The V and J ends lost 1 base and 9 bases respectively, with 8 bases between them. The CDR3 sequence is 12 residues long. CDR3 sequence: CASSLPAGPQHF. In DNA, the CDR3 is TGTGCCAGCAGCTTGCCGGCTGGGCCCCAGCATTTT.